This T cell receptor (beta chain) was recorded in a study of T cells in localized non-small cell lung cancer. Germline V gene lookup returns CDR1 SQVTM and CDR2 ANQGSEA. This CDR3 is 13 amino acids long. Trimming took off 4 bases at V and 1 base at J, with 10 bases between the two ends. Findings of the study overall: The study linked higher blood T cell density to longer overall survival.

In the case of this clone: Its target is unknown.

Method: immunoSEQ multiplex PCR; TCRdb's copy keeps in-frame clones and lacks some. The repertoire holds 8,800 or so clones, with approximately 44% as singletons. The receptor was isolated from a woman aged 40-69 years with stage I lung adenocarcinoma. The sequences come from lymph node tissue, collected before any cancer treatment. The chain links TRBV29-1 to TRBJ1-1; no clear D. CDR3 residues: CSVGVGENTEAFF. The CDR3, as DNA: TGCAGCGTTGGCGTCGGGGAGAACACTGAAGCTTTCTTT. The full variable domain, its missing parts supplied by reference TRBV29-1 and TRBJ1-1, is SAVISQKPSRDICQRGTSLTIQCQVDSQVTMMFWYRQQPGQSLTLIATANQGSEATYESGFVIDKFPISRPNLTFSTLTVSNMSPEDSSIYLCSVGVGENTEAFFGQGTRLTVV.